Listed here are 2 T cell receptor beta chains from one sample, sequenced in a study of blood T cell repertoires in COVID-19. TCRdb's table, derived via immunoSEQ multiplex PCR, lists solely in-frame clones and lacks some. The sample holds around 240,000 clones, 86% seen once. The sample was PBMCs or T cells enriched from blood (not recorded which). All receptors come from a woman in her forties or fifties who had recovered from COVID-19.

V and J are TRBV4-1 and TRBJ2-5, with TRBD2 identical over 16 bases. This CDR3 is built from 17 residues. The V segment lost 1 base and the J segment 2 bases; nucleotides outside the gene matches: 1. Germline V CDR1 and CDR2: MGHRA, YSYEKL. The CDR3 nucleotides are TGCGCCAGCAGCCAAGTGGGACTAGCGGGGGGGCAAGAGACCCAGTACTTC. It is translated as CASSQVGLAGGQETQYF.

The chain couples TRBV5-6 to TRBJ2-3, with 10 bases that match TRBD2. Germline-derived CDR1 and CDR2 are SGHDT and YYEEEE. V was clipped by 4 bases and J by 0 bases; unmatched bases: 2. This CDR3 has 15 amino acids. CDR3 loop: CASSKGLASTDTQYF. DNA for the CDR3: TGTGCCAGCAGCAAGGGACTAGCGAGCACAGATACGCAGTATTTT.